Listed here are 22 T cell receptor beta chains from one sample, sequenced in a study of vaccination effects on CD4 cells after COVID-19. Prior to sequencing, the ViraFEST assay stimulated PBMC with viral peptide pools, which expanded the antigen-specific CD4+ T cells. After around ten days in culture, the CD4+ T cells were isolated. Participants got two doses of BNT162b2 or mRNA-1273 vaccine. Antigens for these TCRs are unknown. Sequencing was performed with immunoSEQ multiplex PCR; in TCRdb, only in-frame clones are kept and a portion is missing. The sample lists under 35,000 clones; less than 80% were seen once. This sample comprised CD4+ T cells from PBMCs cultured with SARS-CoV-2 spike peptides, obtained after COVID-19 vaccination. The receptor source for this set is a human donor who received a COVID-19 vaccine.

The V and J genes are TRBV3-1 (or the pseudogene TRBV3-2) and TRBJ2-3, with 10 bases matching TRBD2. The CDR3 has 14 residues. J gave up 4 bases and V 3 bases, and 1 base lay outside the gene matches. Germline CDR1 is LGHDT and CDR2 is YNNKEL (reference sequence). The CDR3 DNA is TGTGCCAGCAGCCACCTAGCGGGGGCAGATACGCAGTATTTT. Amino acid sequence: CASSHLAGADTQYF.

J is TRBJ1-4 and V is TRBV18, with TRBD1 identical over 7 bases. CDR1 is KGHSH, CDR2 LQKENI, per germline. The length of the CDR3 is 15 residues. J gave up 5 bases and V 4 bases, and 7 bases lay outside the gene matches. CDR3 region: CASSRRQGGNEKLFF. Here the CDR3 DNA reads TGTGCCAGCTCACGGCGACAGGGAGGAAATGAAAAACTGTTTTTT.

V is TRBV5-1 and J is TRBJ2-6; D is unclear. There are 16 residues in the CDR3. Germline values: CDR1 SGHRS, CDR2 YFSETQ. The V end was cut by 3 bases, the J end by 1 base, with 11 bases between. The CDR3 loop is CASSSTTVSGANVLTF. The CDR3 region has the DNA TGCGCCAGCAGCTCAACAACCGTTTCTGGGGCCAACGTCCTGACTTTC.

V usage is TRBV18 and J usage is TRBJ1-1; 8 bases agree with TRBD1. V shed 6 bases, J shed 13 bases, and the junction held 16 bases outside the gene matches. CDR3 length: 14 amino acids. Germline V gene sequence: CDR1 KGHSH, CDR2 LQKENI. As DNA, the CDR3 is TGTGCCAGCTCGCCCGGACAGGGTGTCATTCGGGTTTTCTTT. Its protein is CASSPGQGVIRVFF.

The chain uses TRBV30 and TRBJ2-7; 7 bases match TRBD2. CDR3 length: 17 amino acids. The ends lost 0 bases at V and 0 bases at J; junction bases unmatched: 11. From germline, CDR1 is GTSNPN and CDR2 SVGIG (reference sequence). The CDR3 region has the DNA TGTGCCTGGAGTGTACATCTAGCGGCTACCAGCTCCTACGAGCAGTACTTC. Encoded protein: CAWSVHLAATSSYEQYF. Full variable domain (outside the CDR3, taken from reference TRBV30 and TRBJ2-7): SQTIHQWPATLVQPVGSPLSLECTVEGTSNPNLYWYRQAAGRGLQLLFYSVGIGQISSEVPQNLSASRPQDRQFILSSKKLLLSDSGFYLCAWSVHLAATSSYEQYFGPGTRLTVT.

J is TRBJ1-6 and V is TRBV6-1; D gene ambiguous. Trimming took off 3 bases at V and 7 bases at J, with 10 bases between the two ends. Germline V gives CDR1 MNHNS, CDR2 SASEGT. The CDR3 sequence is 14 residues long. The CDR3 coding sequence is TGTGCCAGCAGTGATGGGCGGAGCAATTCACCCCTCCACTTT. This codes for CASSDGRSNSPLHF.

This clone turned up a few times. This sequence joins TRBV5-1 and TRBJ2-7, with 10 bases matching TRBD1. J lost 3 bases, V lost 4 bases, and 10 bases had no gene match. CDR3 length: 16 amino acids. CDR1 is SGHRS, CDR2 YFSETQ, per germline. In nucleotides, the CDR3 is TGCGCCAGCAGCCCAACTAAGACAGGGGGCGGCTACGAGCAGTACTTC. It yields the protein CASSPTKTGGGYEQYF.

This clone was picked up a small number of times. The V call is TRBV7-7, the J call TRBJ2-1; 7 nucleotides line up with TRBD2. The CDR3 length is 16 residues. Germline CDR1 SSHAT, CDR2 FNYEAQ (reference sequence). The V segment lost 1 base and the J segment 2 bases; nucleotides outside the gene matches: 5. CDR3 sequence (DNA): TGTGCCAGCAGCTTAGTTGCGGGAGATCCCTACAATGAGCAGTTCTTC. This translates into CASSLVAGDPYNEQFF.

The chain employs TRBV25-1 and TRBJ2-3; D is unresolved. This CDR3 contains 12 residues. CDR1 is MGHDK and CDR2 is SYGVNS in the germline V gene. V was pared by 2 bases and J by 9 bases, with 9 bases between. The chain's CDR3 is CASSEDGLTQYF. The CDR3 coding sequence is TGTGCCAGCAGTGAAGACGGGCTGACGCAGTATTTT.

The chain employs TRBV20-1 and TRBJ1-2; D remains unclear. CDR3 length: 11 residues. Germline loops: CDR1 DFQATT, CDR2 SNEGSKA (reference sequence). With 6 bases removed from V and 3 bases from J, the gap between germline ends came to 8 bases. The CDR3: CSAGSDYGYTF. CDR3 in DNA: TGCAGTGCCGGGTCGGACTATGGCTACACCTTC.

The J gene is TRBJ2-7, the V gene TRBV7-9, with TRBD2 identical over 7 bases. The ends lost 0 bases at V and 5 bases at J; junction bases unmatched: 1. Germline values: CDR1 SEHNR, CDR2 FQNEAQ (reference sequence). The CDR3 has 13 amino acids. The CDR3: CASSLAGGNEQYF. The CDR3 DNA is TGTGCCAGCAGCTTAGCGGGGGGGAACGAGCAGTACTTC.

The chain uses TRBV18 and TRBJ1-1, with D tentatively TRBD1 (5 bases). The V gene's germline CDR1 is KGHSH and CDR2 LQKENI. This CDR3 is 15 amino acids long. V was trimmed by 3 bases and J by 4 bases, leaving 15 bases between them. The CDR3 reads CASSPWPGQSTEAFF. The CDR3 DNA sequence: TGTGCCAGCTCACCCTGGCCAGGGCAAAGCACTGAAGCTTTCTTT.

This chain connects TRBV19 to TRBJ2-1; D is possibly TRBD1 (6 bases). Germline V gene lookup returns CDR1 LNHDA and CDR2 SQIVND (reference sequence). The V gene lost 2 bases and the J gene lost 7 bases, with 18 bases spanning the gap. The length of the CDR3 is 16 residues. The CDR3 spells CASSIFPVQGRNEQFF. The CDR3 DNA reads as TGTGCCAGTAGTATATTCCCCGTACAGGGCAGGAATGAGCAGTTCTTC.

This clone came up once. The chain has TRBV5-1 and TRBJ1-3; 8 bases line up with TRBD1. Germline V gene sequence: CDR1 SGHRS, CDR2 YFSETQ. The ends lost 1 base at V and 2 bases at J; junction bases unmatched: 2. The CDR3 is made up of 15 amino acids. This CDR3 is CASSLSDRAGNTIYF. As DNA, the CDR3 is TGCGCCAGCAGCTTGTCGGACAGGGCTGGAAACACCATATATTTT.

The chain recombines TRBV18 with TRBJ1-1; D is perhaps TRBD1 (6 bases). V lost 3 bases and J 7 bases, leaving 15 bases between the germline ends. Germline assignment: CDR1 KGHSH and CDR2 LQKENI. The CDR3 loop spans 14 amino acids. The CDR3 sequence is CASSPLGGGGEAFF. The CDR3 bases are TGTGCCAGCTCACCGCTCGGGGGCGGGGGTGAAGCTTTCTTT.

The chain employs TRBV5-1 and TRBJ2-3; D tentatively reads TRBD1 or TRBD2 (7 bases each). CDR3 size: 15 residues. The germline V and J ends were trimmed by 4 bases and 1 base, with 13 bases remaining between them. Germline V lookup: CDR1 SGHRS, CDR2 YFSETQ. Written as DNA, the CDR3 is TGCGCCAGCAGCCGGGGGGACAGTCGCACAGATACGCAGTATTTT. This sequence encodes CASSRGDSRTDTQYF.

This clone was detected only a few times. CDR3 nucleotide sequence: TGTGCAAGTTTGGGGGGGGAAAAACTGTTTTTT. Protein product: CASLGGEKLFF. The rearrangement links TRBV12-2 to TRBJ1-4. TRBV12-2 is flagged as a pseudogene. The CDR3 length is 11 residues.

The chain has TRBV6-1 and TRBJ2-1; weak D call: TRBD2 (6 bases). The CDR3 is 15 amino acids. With 2 bases removed from V and 0 bases from J, the gap between germline ends came to 8 bases. Per the germline V gene, CDR1 is MNHNS and CDR2 is SASEGT. The CDR3 sequence is CASSEYGSSYNEQFF. The CDR3 nucleotides are TGTGCCAGCAGTGAATACGGGAGCTCCTACAATGAGCAGTTCTTC.

The V and J genes are TRBV7-9 and TRBJ1-2; D unclear. The germline V gene encodes CDR1 SEHNR and CDR2 FQNEAQ (reference sequence). This CDR3 is built from 14 residues. Deletions cut 0 bases from V and 2 bases from J, with 7 bases between. As DNA, the CDR3 is TGTGCCAGCAGCTTAGCGATAGGAAACTATGGCTACACCTTC. It yields the protein CASSLAIGNYGYTF.

This clone showed up just a few times. Relative to the germline gene, one junction end is altered; a read error may explain this. The chain uses TRBV5-8 and TRBJ1-1, with D unclear. The germline V gene has CDR1 SGHTS and CDR2 YDEGEE. The CDR3 contains 9 residues. The CDR3 bases are TGTGCCAGCAGCTTGAATCGGGCCTTT. Amino acids: CASSLNRAF.

This clone was picked up a small number of times. The J gene is TRBJ2-5, the V gene TRBV6-2 or TRBV6-3; TRBD2 agrees at 7 bases. This CDR3 contains 16 residues. J gave up 2 bases and V 5 bases, and 11 bases lay outside the gene matches. Germline V lookup: CDR1 MNHEY, CDR2 SVGEGT. The CDR3 coding sequence is TGTGCCAGCAGTAACCCTCTAGCGGTCCGGCAAGAGACCCAGTACTTC. Amino acids: CASSNPLAVRQETQYF.

This clone was detected a few times. The V gene is TRBV18, the J gene TRBJ1-1; no definite D call. The length of the CDR3 is 15 residues. The germline CDR1 and CDR2 sequences are KGHSH and LQKENI. The V gene lost 3 bases and the J gene lost 0 bases, with 11 bases spanning the gap. The CDR3 sequence is CASSPLNKMNTEAFF. The CDR3 DNA follows: TGTGCCAGCTCACCTCTAAACAAAATGAACACTGAAGCTTTCTTT. Supplemented by reference TRBV18 and TRBJ1-1, the full variable domain reads NAGVMQNPRHLVRRRGQEARLRCSPMKGHSHVYWYRQLPEEGLKFMVYLQKENIIDESGMPKERFSAEFPKEGPSILRIQQVVRGDSAAYFCASSPLNKMNTEAFFGQGTRLTVV.